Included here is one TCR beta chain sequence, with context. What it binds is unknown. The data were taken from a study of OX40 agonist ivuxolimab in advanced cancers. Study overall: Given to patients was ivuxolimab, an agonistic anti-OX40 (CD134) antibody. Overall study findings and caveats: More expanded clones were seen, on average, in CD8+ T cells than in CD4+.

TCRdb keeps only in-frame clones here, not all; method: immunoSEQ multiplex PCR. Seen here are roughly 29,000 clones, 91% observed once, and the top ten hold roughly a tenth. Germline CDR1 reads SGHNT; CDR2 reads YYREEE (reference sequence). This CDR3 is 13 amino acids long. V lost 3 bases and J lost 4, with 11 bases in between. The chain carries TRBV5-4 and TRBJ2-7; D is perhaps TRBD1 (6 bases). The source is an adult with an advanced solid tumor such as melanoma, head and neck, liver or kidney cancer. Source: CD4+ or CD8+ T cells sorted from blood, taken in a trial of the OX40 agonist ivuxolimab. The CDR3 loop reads CASSSSGVYEQYF. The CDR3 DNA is TGTGCCAGCAGCTCGTCAGGGGTTTACGAGCAGTACTTC.